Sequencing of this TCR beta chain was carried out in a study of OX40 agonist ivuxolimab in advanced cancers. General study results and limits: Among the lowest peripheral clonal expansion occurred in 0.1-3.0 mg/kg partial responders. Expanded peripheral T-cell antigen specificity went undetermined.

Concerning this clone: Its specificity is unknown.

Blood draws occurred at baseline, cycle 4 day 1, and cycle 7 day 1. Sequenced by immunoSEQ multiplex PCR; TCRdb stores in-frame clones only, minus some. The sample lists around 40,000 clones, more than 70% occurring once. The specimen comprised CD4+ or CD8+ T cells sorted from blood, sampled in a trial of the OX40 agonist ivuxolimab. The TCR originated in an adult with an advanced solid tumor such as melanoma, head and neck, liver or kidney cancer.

Written as DNA, the CDR3 is TGTGCCAGTAGTATGGCCAGGGCCCTCAATCAGCCCCAGCATTTT. This gives the protein CASSMARALNQPQHF. The chain is built from TRBV19 and TRBJ1-5, with a weak D call TRBD1 (5 bases). The CDR3 sequence is 15 residues long. Trimming took off 3 bases at V and 3 bases at J, with 12 bases between the two ends. CDR1 is LNHDA, CDR2 SQIVND, per germline (reference sequence).